Below are 2 T cell receptor beta chains sequenced from a single sample in a study of tumor and adjacent non-tumor tissue in lung cancer (dated by TCRdb to the late 2010s). RNA was extracted from bulk unsorted tissue and checked for quality with a NanoDrop ND-1000 and an Agilent 2100. Normal lung samples were distant non-tumor tissue taken more than 3 cm from the tumor edge. The protocol used for the library was multiplex PCR. Sequenced on an Illumina HiSeq 2500. Following protocols modified from ARM-PCR, the researchers constructed TCRbeta libraries through three rounds of nested PCR with primers (Table S4). TCRdb reprocessing: public reads trimmed at Q25 with fastp, clones called with MiXCR, in-frame beta chains kept. Every CDR3 protein is listed once, alongside the most common genes and DNA of its rows. This sample is represented by 75,000 to 90,000 distinct CDR3 sequences; more than 75% of them were singletons. About a fifth of the sample rests with the top ten.

Sequencing was carried out using distant non-tumor lung tissue. These receptors all come from a woman aged 50 to 65 with non-small cell lung cancer.

On this clonotype: A read error is possible here, since a much larger clone lies one base away. The J gene is TRBJ2-7, the V gene TRBV20-1, with a tentative D call TRBD2 (6 bases). Trimming cost V 0 bases and J 9 bases, with 15 bases left between them. CDR1 and CDR2 (germline): DFQATT, SNEGSKA (reference sequence). The CDR3 is 13 amino acids. CDR3 bases: TGCAGTGCTAGAGATGCGGAGGGGCCCAGGCAGTACTTC. It translates to CSARDAEGPRQYF.

Regarding this clonotype: Germline and junction disagree at one end, which may indicate a read error. The chain has TRBV10-3 and TRBJ2-5, with D unclear. Per the germline V gene, CDR1 is ENHRY and CDR2 is SYGVKD. The CDR3 sequence is 14 residues long. Here the CDR3 reads CAIRGDWNHETQYF. In nucleotides, the CDR3 is TGTGCCATCAGAGGAGACTGGAATCATGAGACCCAATACTTC.